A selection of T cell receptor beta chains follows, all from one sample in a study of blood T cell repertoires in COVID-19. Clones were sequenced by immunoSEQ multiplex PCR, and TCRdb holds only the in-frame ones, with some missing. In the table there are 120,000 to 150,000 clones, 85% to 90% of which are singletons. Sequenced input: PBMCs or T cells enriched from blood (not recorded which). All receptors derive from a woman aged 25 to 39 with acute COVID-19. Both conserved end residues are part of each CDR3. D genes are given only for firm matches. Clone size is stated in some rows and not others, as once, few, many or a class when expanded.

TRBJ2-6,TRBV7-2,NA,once,CASHQGSGANVLTF,TGTGCCAGCCATCAGGGGTCTGGGGCCAACGTCCTGACTTTC
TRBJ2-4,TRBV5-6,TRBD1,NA,CASSSGQNIQYF,TGTGCCAGCAGCTCGGGACAGAACATTCAGTACTTC
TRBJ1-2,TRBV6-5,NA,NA,CASSPRPEGIYGYTF,TGTGCCAGCAGTCCCCGCCCGGAGGGCATCTATGGCTACACCTTC
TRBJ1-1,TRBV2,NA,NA,CASTALQGGTEAFF,TGTGCCAGCACCGCTCTGCAGGGAGGGACTGAAGCTTTCTTT
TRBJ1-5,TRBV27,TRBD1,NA,CASSTGGDQPQHF,TGTGCCAGCAGCACAGGGGGGGATCAGCCCCAGCATTTT
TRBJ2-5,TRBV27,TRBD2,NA,CADRRGSGQETQYF,TGTGCCGATAGACGCGGGAGCGGCCAAGAGACCCAGTACTTC
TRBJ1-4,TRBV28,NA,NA,CASSLGRVWEKLFF,TGTGCCAGCAGTTTAGGCAGGGTTTGGGAAAAACTGTTTTTT
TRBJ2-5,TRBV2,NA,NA,CASDRQETQYF,TGTGCCAGCGACAGACAAGAGACCCAGTACTTC
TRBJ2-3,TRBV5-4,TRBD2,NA,CASSFGREGLGTQYF,TGTGCCAGCAGCTTTGGCAGGGAGGGCCTGGGTACGCAGTATTTT
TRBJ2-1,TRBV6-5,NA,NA,CASSYSVGEVHNEQFF,TGTGCCAGCAGTTACTCGGTTGGTGAGGTCCACAATGAGCAGTTCTTC
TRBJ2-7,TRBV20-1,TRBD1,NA,CSASVRGLGYF,TGCAGTGCTAGTGTCAGGGGGCTCGGGTACTTC
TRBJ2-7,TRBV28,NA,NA,CASTPGGLWYEQYF,TGTGCCAGCACGCCAGGGGGACTGTGGTACGAGCAGTACTTC
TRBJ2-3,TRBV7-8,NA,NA,CASSAGQTSTDTQYF,TGTGCCAGCAGCGCGGGACAGACCAGCACAGATACGCAGTATTTT
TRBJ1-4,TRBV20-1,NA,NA,CSASPGQGEKLFF,TGCAGTGCTAGTCCGGGTCAGGGGGAAAAACTGTTTTTT
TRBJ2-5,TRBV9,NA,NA,CASSVGPTGLETQYF,TGTGCCAGCAGCGTAGGGCCCACAGGGCTTGAGACCCAGTACTTC
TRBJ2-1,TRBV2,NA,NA,CASTLDGSGYNEQFF,TGTGCCAGCACCTTGGACGGGAGTGGGTACAATGAGCAGTTCTTC
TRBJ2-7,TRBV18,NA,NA,CASSSETGSYEQYF,TGTGCCAGCTCCTCCGAGACAGGCTCCTACGAGCAGTACTTC
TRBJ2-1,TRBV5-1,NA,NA,CASSLASTTYNEQFF,TGCGCCAGCAGCTTGGCCTCGACTACGTACAATGAGCAGTTCTTC
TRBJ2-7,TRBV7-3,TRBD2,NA,CASSPRGAGGLGKQYF,TGTGCCAGCAGCCCCCGGGGGGCGGGGGGCCTTGGGAAGCAGTACTTC
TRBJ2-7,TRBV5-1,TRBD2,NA,CASSLASGEGREQYF,TGCGCCAGCAGCTTGGCCTCGGGGGAGGGTCGGGAGCAGTACTTC
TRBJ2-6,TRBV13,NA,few,CASGRDIPSGANVLTF,TGTGCCAGCGGCCGGGACATACCCTCTGGGGCCAACGTCCTGACTTTC
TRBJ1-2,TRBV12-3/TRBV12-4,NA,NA,CASSLGQSYGYTF,TGTGCCAGCAGCCTCGGACAGAGTTATGGCTACACCTTC
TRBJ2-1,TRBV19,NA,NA,CASSHRENEQFF,TGTGCCAGTTCCCACCGGGAAAATGAGCAGTTCTTC
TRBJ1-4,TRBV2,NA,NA,CASSENYEFGSGWVKLFF,TGTGCCAGCAGTGAAAACTACGAGTTTGGGAGTGGGTGGGTAAAACTGTTTTTT
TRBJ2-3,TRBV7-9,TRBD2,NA,CASSPLAGGTDTQYF,TGTGCCAGCAGCCCGTTAGCGGGCGGCACAGATACGCAGTATTTT
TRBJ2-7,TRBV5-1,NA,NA,CASSLAVETYEQYF,TGCGCCAGCAGCTTGGCGGTAGAAACCTACGAGCAGTACTTC
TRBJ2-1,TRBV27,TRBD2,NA,CASSPPGLADSEQFF,TGTGCCAGCAGCCCCCCGGGACTAGCGGACAGTGAGCAGTTCTTC
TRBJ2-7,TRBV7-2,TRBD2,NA,CASSKRGTSGTDEQYF,TGTGCCAGCAGCAAGCGAGGAACTAGCGGGACAGACGAGCAGTACTTC
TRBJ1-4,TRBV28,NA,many,CASSLVAQTSREKLFF,TGTGCCAGCAGTTTGGTGGCACAGACCTCCAGGGAAAAACTGTTTTTT
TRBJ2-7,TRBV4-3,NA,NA,CASSQVQGSYEQYF,TGCGCCAGCAGCCAAGTTCAGGGGTCCTACGAGCAGTACTTC